The clone carrying this T cell receptor beta chain was observed a single time. Its matching antigen is unknown. Profiling relied on immunoSEQ multiplex PCR, and the TCRdb table lists in-frame clones only, not all of them. This sample has roughly 590,000 clones, with about 95% found just once. There are 12 residues in the CDR3. CDR1 and CDR2 from the germline V gene are SQVTM and ANQGSEA. V lost 3 bases and J lost 2, with 5 bases in between. The data are from a study of shared clonotypes between healthy human individuals. Overall study findings and caveats: What rarefaction showed was incomplete sorted-subset sequencing despite large depth.

Terminally differentiated effector memory CD45RA+ cells were excluded by CCR7 positive selection of CD45RO-negative cells. Sequences were obtained from naive CD8+ T cells sorted from blood. The chain links TRBV29-1 to TRBJ2-1; D not certain. The receptor was derived from a woman younger than 45 in good health. CDR3 loop: CSVDQTYNEQFF. The CDR3 nucleotides read TGCAGCGTTGACCAGACCTACAATGAGCAGTTCTTC.